The entry that follows covers one T cell receptor beta chain sequence. The antigen is unknown. Sorting from PBMCs produced CD4+ and CD8+ T cells. V gave up 0 bases and J gave up 2 bases, with 7 bases separating them. Germline V lookup: CDR1 MGHRA, CDR2 YSYEKL. The CDR3 spans 14 residues. This sample was included in a study of CD8+ T cells in alopecia areata. Overall study results and limits: Among the cells sequenced in scalp samples are also the resident alphabeta T cells of normal skin.

RNA was extracted and reverse transcribed into cDNA as the sequencing template. The assay was immunoSEQ multiplex PCR, and TCRdb's table has in-frame clones only and misses some. The sample contains about 150,000 clones, 50% to 65% of which appear only once. The sample comprised CD4+ T cells sorted from blood. The V call is TRBV4-1, the J call TRBJ2-5; the D is unclear. The origin of this receptor is a human donor in good health. Here the CDR3 reads CASSQEGWQETQYF. Written as DNA, the CDR3 is TGCGCCAGCAGCCAAGAGGGCTGGCAAGAGACCCAGTACTTC.